This is a list of T cell receptor beta chains from one sample in a study of T cell repertoires in cytomegalovirus infection. TCRdb called the reads again in MiXCR, with one record for every CDR3 protein. The sample has more than 400,000 distinct CDR3 sequences; around a quarter are singletons. The specimen sequenced was PBMCs. Receptors were obtained from a human donor in good health (CMV status not recorded). Some clones in this sample may be carry-over from other donors' samples. The CDR3 runs from the conserved cysteine through the conserved F or W. The D gene is left open where the match is weak. Size is omitted from some rows. Given values are once, few, many or a class for expanded clones.

j_gene: TRBJ2-7
v_gene: TRBV6-5
abundance: NA
d_gene: NA
CDR3nt: TGTGCCAGCACGAGCGGAAATTCCTACGAGCAGTACTTC
CDR3aa: CASTSGNSYEQYF

j_gene: TRBJ1-5
v_gene: TRBV6-2/TRBV6-3
abundance: NA
d_gene: NA
CDR3nt: TGTGCCAGCAGTAAACAGGAAAATCAGCCCCAGCATTTT
CDR3aa: CASSKQENQPQHF

j_gene: TRBJ2-3
v_gene: TRBV28
abundance: few
d_gene: TRBD2
CDR3nt: TGTGCCAGCAGTTTATTCGGGACTACGGTGGCAGATACGCAGTATTTT
CDR3aa: CASSLFGTTVADTQYF

j_gene: TRBJ2-1
v_gene: TRBV7-6
abundance: many
d_gene: NA
CDR3nt: TGTGCCAGCAGCCGACGGCCTGGGTTATCCTACAATGAGCAGTTCTTC
CDR3aa: CASSRRPGLSYNEQFF

j_gene: TRBJ2-3
v_gene: TRBV7-2
abundance: NA
d_gene: NA
CDR3nt: TGTGCCAGCAGCTCCCTCCGTGGCACAAAGTGGAGCACAGATACGCAGTATTTT
CDR3aa: CASSSLRGTKWSTDTQYF

j_gene: TRBJ2-7
v_gene: TRBV7-9
abundance: few
d_gene: NA
CDR3nt: TGTGCCAGCAGCGCGCGCCGGGAGTACGAGCAGTACTTC
CDR3aa: CASSARREYEQYF

j_gene: TRBJ2-1
v_gene: TRBV6-1
abundance: few
d_gene: NA
CDR3nt: TGTGCCAGCAGTGAGGTACAGGGTAGGTTGAGGAATGAGCAGTTCTTC
CDR3aa: CASSEVQGRLRNEQFF

j_gene: TRBJ2-3
v_gene: TRBV5-1
abundance: NA
d_gene: TRBD2
CDR3nt: TGCGCCAGCAGCTCTGTTAGTGGCGGGAGTGAAGACACAGATACGCAGTATTTT
CDR3aa: CASSSVSGGSEDTDTQYF

j_gene: TRBJ1-5
v_gene: TRBV7-8
abundance: many
d_gene: TRBD1
CDR3nt: TGTGCCAGCAGCTTAGGGACAGGGGGGCGGGGGCCCCAGCATTTT
CDR3aa: CASSLGTGGRGPQHF

j_gene: TRBJ2-5
v_gene: TRBV18
abundance: NA
d_gene: TRBD1
CDR3nt: TGTGCCAGCTCACCACCTGGGGACAGCCAAGAGACCCAGTACTTC
CDR3aa: CASSPPGDSQETQYF

j_gene: TRBJ1-2
v_gene: TRBV7-2
abundance: NA
d_gene: NA
CDR3nt: TGTGCCAGCAGTGAGGGCTACACCTTC
CDR3aa: CASSEGYTF

j_gene: TRBJ2-6
v_gene: TRBV7-2
abundance: many
d_gene: NA
CDR3nt: TGTGCCAGCAGCTTAGACTGGTCCAGGGCCAACGTCCTGACTTTC
CDR3aa: CASSLDWSRANVLTF

j_gene: TRBJ1-5
v_gene: TRBV6-2/TRBV6-3
abundance: NA
d_gene: TRBD1
CDR3nt: TGTGCCAGCAGACAGGGGGCGAAGCCCCAGCATTTT
CDR3aa: CASRQGAKPQHF

j_gene: TRBJ2-1
v_gene: TRBV6-6
abundance: NA
d_gene: NA
CDR3nt: TGTGCCAGCAGTTACTCGATGAGACTTTACAATGAGCAGTTCTTC
CDR3aa: CASSYSMRLYNEQFF

j_gene: TRBJ2-5
v_gene: TRBV28
abundance: NA
d_gene: TRBD1
CDR3nt: TGTGCCTCCCGGGGACAGACCAAAGAGACCCAGTACTTC
CDR3aa: CASRGQTKETQYF

j_gene: TRBJ1-6
v_gene: TRBV7-2
abundance: NA
d_gene: TRBD1
CDR3nt: TGTGCCAGCAGCGGGGGACAGGGTGTGTCCTATAATTCACCCCTCCACTTT
CDR3aa: CASSGGQGVSYNSPLHF

j_gene: TRBJ2-7
v_gene: TRBV11-1
abundance: few
d_gene: TRBD2
CDR3nt: TGTGCCAGCAGGATTTTTGGCGGGAGAAACGAGCAGTACTTC
CDR3aa: CASRIFGGRNEQYF

j_gene: TRBJ2-1
v_gene: TRBV7-2
abundance: many
d_gene: TRBD2
CDR3nt: TGTGCCAGCAGCTTAGGGGGACTAGCGGGATACAATGAGCAGTTCTTC
CDR3aa: CASSLGGLAGYNEQFF

j_gene: TRBJ2-1
v_gene: TRBV4-1
abundance: NA
d_gene: NA
CDR3nt: TGCGCCAGCACAAACCCCTCCTACAATGAGCAGTTCTTC
CDR3aa: CASTNPSYNEQFF

j_gene: TRBJ1-6
v_gene: TRBV6-1
abundance: few
d_gene: NA
CDR3nt: TGTGCCAGCAGTGAGAGTATCCGTTCACCCCTCCACTTT
CDR3aa: CASSESIRSPLHF

j_gene: TRBJ1-2
v_gene: TRBV6-2/TRBV6-3
abundance: NA
d_gene: TRBD1
CDR3nt: TGTGCCAGCAGTTACGCTGACAGGGGAGGGAATGGCTACACCTTC
CDR3aa: CASSYADRGGNGYTF

j_gene: TRBJ1-5
v_gene: TRBV5-6
abundance: NA
d_gene: NA
CDR3nt: TGTGCCAGCAGCCGCAACAGACGTCTGGGGTATCCTCAGCCCCAGCATTTT
CDR3aa: CASSRNRRLGYPQPQHF

j_gene: TRBJ1-5
v_gene: TRBV7-9
abundance: few
d_gene: NA
CDR3nt: TGTGCCAGCAGCCTTTGGACAGACCAGCCCCAGCATTTT
CDR3aa: CASSLWTDQPQHF

j_gene: TRBJ1-1
v_gene: TRBV6-2/TRBV6-3
abundance: few
d_gene: TRBD1
CDR3nt: TGTGCCACCGAGGGACAGATGAACACTGAAGCTTTCTTT
CDR3aa: CATEGQMNTEAFF

j_gene: TRBJ2-1
v_gene: TRBV6-1
abundance: few
d_gene: NA
CDR3nt: TGTGCCAGCAGTGAAGCCTTACGACAATATCAGTTCTTC
CDR3aa: CASSEALRQYQFF

j_gene: TRBJ1-4
v_gene: TRBV7-8
abundance: NA
d_gene: NA
CDR3nt: TGTGCCAGCAGCTACAGGGTTAATGAAAAACTGTTTTTT
CDR3aa: CASSYRVNEKLFF

j_gene: TRBJ2-3
v_gene: TRBV7-8
abundance: many
d_gene: TRBD2
CDR3nt: TGTGCCAGCAGCTTACGCGCGGGAGGACCAGATACGCAGTATTTT
CDR3aa: CASSLRAGGPDTQYF

j_gene: TRBJ2-1
v_gene: TRBV24-1
abundance: once
d_gene: TRBD1
CDR3nt: TGTGCCACCAGTGATCTACCCGGGACAGGGGTCGACAATGAGCAGTTCTTC
CDR3aa: CATSDLPGTGVDNEQFF

j_gene: TRBJ1-4
v_gene: TRBV5-3
abundance: few
d_gene: NA
CDR3nt: TGTGCCAGCAGCTACCGGGACGGTATTGAAAAACTGTTTTTT
CDR3aa: CASSYRDGIEKLFF

j_gene: TRBJ2-5
v_gene: TRBV7-9
abundance: few
d_gene: NA
CDR3nt: TGTGCCAGCAGCCCACGGTCGAGGGTGGCGGAGACCCAGTACTTC
CDR3aa: CASSPRSRVAETQYF

j_gene: TRBJ2-2
v_gene: TRBV5-8
abundance: NA
d_gene: TRBD2
CDR3nt: TGTGCCAGCAGCCTGGGACTAGCGGGAGGGATAAACACCGGGGAGCTGTTTTTT
CDR3aa: CASSLGLAGGINTGELFF

j_gene: TRBJ2-1
v_gene: TRBV6-5
abundance: NA
d_gene: NA
CDR3nt: TGTGCCAGCAGTTACGCGGTCCGCAGGGGAGGAGAGCAGTTCTTC
CDR3aa: CASSYAVRRGGEQFF